Following are 2 T cell receptor beta chains from one sample sequenced in a study of technical replicates of blood from a handful of donors. Measured with immunoSEQ multiplex PCR; TCRdb has only the in-frame clones, and not every one. The data contain about 80,000 clones, about 91% of them singletons. Sequenced material: T cells isolated from PBMCs. Every receptor here comes from a human donor in good health.

This clone was observed a few times. The chain joins TRBV7-9 to TRBJ1-1; TRBD1 matches 8 bases. Germline V gene data show CDR1 as SEHNR and CDR2 as FQNEAQ (reference sequence). With V trimmed by 2 bases and J by 5 bases, 10 bases remained unmatched. The CDR3 runs to 16 residues. CDR3 nucleotide sequence: TGTGCCAGCAGCTTAATCCCCGGACAGGGAAGAACTGAAGCTTTCTTT. Translated: CASSLIPGQGRTEAFF.

This chain links TRBV6-1 with TRBJ2-7; possibly TRBD2 for D (6 bases). V was trimmed by 6 bases and J by 2 bases, leaving 17 bases between them. The germline V gene has CDR1 MNHNS and CDR2 SASEGT. The CDR3 sequence is 15 residues long. The CDR3 spells CASSQLGTDTYEQYF. CDR3 coding DNA: TGTGCCAGCAGCCAATTGGGGACTGATACCTACGAGCAGTACTTC.